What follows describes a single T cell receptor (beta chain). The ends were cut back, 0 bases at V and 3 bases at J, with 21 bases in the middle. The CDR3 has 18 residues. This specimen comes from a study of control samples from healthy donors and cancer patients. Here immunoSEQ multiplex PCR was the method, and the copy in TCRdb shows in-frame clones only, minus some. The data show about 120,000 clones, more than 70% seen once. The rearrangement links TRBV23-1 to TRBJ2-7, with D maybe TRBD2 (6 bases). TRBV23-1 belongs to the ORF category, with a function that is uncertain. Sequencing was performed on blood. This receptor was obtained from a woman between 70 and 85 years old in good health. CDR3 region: CASSQSGTSDPPLYEQYF. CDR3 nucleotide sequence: TGCGCCAGCAGTCAATCCGGGACTTCCGACCCCCCACTCTACGAGCAGTACTTC.